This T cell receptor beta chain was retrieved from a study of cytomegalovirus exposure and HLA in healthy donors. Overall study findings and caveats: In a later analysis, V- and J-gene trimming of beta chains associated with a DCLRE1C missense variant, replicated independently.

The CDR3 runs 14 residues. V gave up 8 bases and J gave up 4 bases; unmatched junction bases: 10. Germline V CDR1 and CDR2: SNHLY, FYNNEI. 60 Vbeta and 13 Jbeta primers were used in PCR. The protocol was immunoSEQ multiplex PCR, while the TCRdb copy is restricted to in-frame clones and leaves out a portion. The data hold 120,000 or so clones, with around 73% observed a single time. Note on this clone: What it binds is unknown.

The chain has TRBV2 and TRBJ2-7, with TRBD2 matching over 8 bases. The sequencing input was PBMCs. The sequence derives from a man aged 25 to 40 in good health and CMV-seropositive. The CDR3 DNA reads TGTGCCAGCCTGACGGCGGGAGGCCTTTACGAGCAGTACTTC. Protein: CASLTAGGLYEQYF.